This T cell receptor beta chain is from a study of cytomegalovirus exposure and HLA in healthy donors. PCR was performed using 60 Vbeta and 13 Jbeta primers. Profiled with immunoSEQ multiplex PCR; TCRdb holds only in-frame clones, not every one. The table includes around 230,000 clones, over 80% detected once. Germline values: CDR1 SGHAT, CDR2 FQDESV (reference sequence). The CDR3 covers 14 residues. Trimming took 8 bases from V and 3 from J, leaving 15 bases between them. The rearrangement links TRBV11-1 to TRBJ2-3, with D possibly TRBD2 on 5 matching bases. The receptor's source is a man between 40 and 49 years old in good health and CMV-seropositive. Material: PBMCs. CDR3 in DNA: TGTGCCAGCTCGTCCGGGATCTGGACAGATACGCAGTATTTT. Its protein is CASSSGIWTDTQYF.